This TCR beta chain was sequenced for a study of OX40 agonist ivuxolimab in advanced cancers. Across the study: Patients received intravenous ivuxolimab every 2 weeks at 0.01 to 10 mg/kg. Three patients got partial responses; one had hepatocellular carcinoma and two had cutaneous melanoma. Study-wide results and limits: On average, a greater number of expanded clones characterised CD8+ T cells relative to CD4+. At doses 0.1 to 3.0 mg/kg, CD4+ and CD8+ clones expanded.

The junction had 3 bases not matched to a gene; V was cut back by 2 bases and J by 7 bases. This CDR3 has 13 residues. Germline-derived CDR1 and CDR2 are MNHEY and SMNVEV (reference sequence). With respect to this clone: Its target is not known.

The repertoire was sequenced with immunoSEQ multiplex PCR; TCRdb's copy has only in-frame clones and lacks some. The sample yields about 71,000 clones, 80% to 85% seen once. Material: CD4+ or CD8+ T cells sorted from blood, obtained in a trial of the OX40 agonist ivuxolimab. The chain links TRBV27 to TRBJ1-2; 8 bases line up with TRBD1. The receptor comes from an adult with an advanced solid tumor such as melanoma, head and neck, liver or kidney cancer. This CDR3 is CASSLQGAVGYTF. DNA of the CDR3: TGTGCCAGCAGTTTACAGGGGGCTGTTGGCTACACCTTC.